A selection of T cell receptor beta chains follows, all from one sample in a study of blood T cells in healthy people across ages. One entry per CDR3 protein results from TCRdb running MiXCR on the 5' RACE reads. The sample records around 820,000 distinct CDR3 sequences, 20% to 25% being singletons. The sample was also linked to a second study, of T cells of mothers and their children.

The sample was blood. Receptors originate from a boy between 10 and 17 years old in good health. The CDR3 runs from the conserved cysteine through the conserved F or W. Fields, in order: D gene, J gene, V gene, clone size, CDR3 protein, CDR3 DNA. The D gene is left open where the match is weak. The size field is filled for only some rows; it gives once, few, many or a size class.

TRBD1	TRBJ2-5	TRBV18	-	CASSPWTGVQETQYF	TGTGCCAGCTCACCTTGGACAGGGGTCCAAGAGACCCAGTACTTC
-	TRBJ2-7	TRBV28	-	CASSFQPTGTYEQYF	TGTGCCAGCAGTTTCCAGCCGACAGGAACCTACGAGCAGTACTTC
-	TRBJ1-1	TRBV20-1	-	CSARGAGAGMASEAFF	TGCAGTGCTAGAGGGGCAGGGGCAGGGATGGCCAGTGAAGCTTTCTTT
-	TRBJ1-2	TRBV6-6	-	CASSWDGQAYGYTF	TGTGCCAGCAGTTGGGACGGACAAGCCTATGGCTACACCTTC
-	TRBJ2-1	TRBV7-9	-	CASSLVGDRYNEQFF	TGTGCCAGCAGCTTAGTCGGGGATCGGTACAATGAGCAGTTCTTC
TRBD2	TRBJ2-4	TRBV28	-	CASSFSGLAGYSIQYF	TGTGCCAGCAGTTTTAGCGGGCTAGCGGGATACAGCATTCAGTACTTC
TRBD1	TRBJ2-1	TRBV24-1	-	CATSDSTGTGSSSYNEQFF	TGTGCCACCAGTGATTCCACCGGGACAGGTTCGAGCTCCTACAATGAGCAGTTCTTC
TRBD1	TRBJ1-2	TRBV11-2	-	CASSPPDRSKF	TGTGCCAGCAGCCCTCCGGACAGGAGCAAGTTC
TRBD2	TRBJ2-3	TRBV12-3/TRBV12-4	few	CASSLQAGGWTDTQYF	TGTGCCAGCAGTTTACAGGCGGGAGGGTGGACAGATACGCAGTATTTT
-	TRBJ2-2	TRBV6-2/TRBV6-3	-	CASSYRGVRTGKLFF	TGTGCCAGCAGTTACAGGGGAGTCCGGACCGGGAAGCTGTTTTTT
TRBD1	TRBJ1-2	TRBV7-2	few	CASSLAGTGAKGGYTF	TGTGCCAGCAGCTTAGCGGGGACAGGGGCGAAGGGTGGCTACACCTTC
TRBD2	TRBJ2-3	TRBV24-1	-	CATSDATSGRAGDTQYF	TGTGCCACCAGTGATGCGACTAGCGGGAGGGCCGGAGATACGCAGTATTTT
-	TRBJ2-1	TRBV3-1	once	CASSQGGLAKGEQFF	TGTGCCAGCAGCCAAGGGGGACTGGCTAAGGGGGAGCAGTTCTTC
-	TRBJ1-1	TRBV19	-	CASSISSHTEAFF	TGTGCCAGTAGTATATCCAGCCACACTGAAGCTTTCTTT
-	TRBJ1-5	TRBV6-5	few	CASSYSREYQPQHF	TGTGCCAGCAGTTACTCCCGGGAATATCAGCCCCAGCATTTT
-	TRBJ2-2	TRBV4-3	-	CASSPFEPLVGELFF	TGCGCCAGCAGCCCCTTCGAGCCCCTCGTCGGGGAGCTGTTTTTT
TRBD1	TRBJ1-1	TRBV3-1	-	CASSPLGQGANTEAFF	TGTGCCAGCAGCCCCCTTGGACAGGGGGCGAACACTGAAGCTTTCTTT
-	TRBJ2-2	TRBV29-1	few	CSAVGQPNTGELFF	TGCAGCGCTGTCGGACAGCCGAACACCGGGGAGCTGTTTTTT
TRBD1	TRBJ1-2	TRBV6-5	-	CASSYPTGDGYTF	TGTGCCAGCAGTTACCCCACAGGGGATGGCTACACCTTC
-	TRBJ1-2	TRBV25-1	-	CASSEGPTRGYTF	TGTGCCAGCAGTGAAGGTCCGACTCGTGGCTACACCTTC
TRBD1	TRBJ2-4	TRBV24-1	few	CATSDSRDSKNIQYF	TGTGCCACCAGTGACTCCCGGGACAGCAAAAACATTCAGTACTTC
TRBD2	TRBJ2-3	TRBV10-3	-	CAISEELAGGGDTQYF	TGTGCCATCAGTGAGGAACTGGCGGGAGGGGGAGATACGCAGTATTTT
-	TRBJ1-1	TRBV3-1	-	CASSPVSGGRGTEAFF	TGTGCCAGCAGCCCGGTGTCGGGGGGGCGTGGTACTGAAGCTTTCTTT
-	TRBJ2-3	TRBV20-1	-	CSARTFTHTDTQYF	TGCAGTGCTAGAACTTTCACCCACACAGATACGCAGTATTTT
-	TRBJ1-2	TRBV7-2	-	CASSPAYLTNYGYTF	TGTGCCAGCAGCCCCGCATACTTGACTAACTATGGCTACACCTTC
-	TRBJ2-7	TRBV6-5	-	CASSSAAEDEQYF	TGTGCCAGCAGTTCCGCGGCGGAGGACGAGCAGTACTTC
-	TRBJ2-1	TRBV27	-	CASSWPREISYNEQFF	TGTGCCAGCAGTTGGCCCCGGGAGATCTCCTACAATGAGCAGTTCTTC
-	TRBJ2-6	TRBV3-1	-	CASSQLGGVSSGANVLTF	TGTGCCAGCAGCCAACTGGGCGGGGTGAGCTCTGGGGCCAACGTCCTGACTTTC
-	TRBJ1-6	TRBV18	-	CASSPRDTDCSPLHF	TGTGCCAGCTCACCCCGGGACACGGACTGTTCACCCCTCCACTTT
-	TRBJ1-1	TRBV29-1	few	CSVGFRGATEAFF	TGCAGCGTTGGGTTCCGGGGGGCCACTGAAGCTTTCTTT
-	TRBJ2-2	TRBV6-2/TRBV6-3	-	CASSYALNTGELFF	TGTGCCAGCAGTTATGCCCTGAACACCGGGGAGCTGTTTTTT
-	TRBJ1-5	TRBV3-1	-	CASSQDSGVNQPQHF	TGTGCCAGCAGCCAAGATTCTGGGGTTAATCAGCCCCAGCATTTT
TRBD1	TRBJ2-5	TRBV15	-	CATSRDRWDRGEETQYF	TGTGCCACCAGCAGAGATCGTTGGGACAGGGGCGAGGAGACCCAGTACTTC
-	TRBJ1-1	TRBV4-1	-	CASSQTIGGNEAFF	TGCGCCAGCAGCCAAACGATCGGCGGGAATGAAGCTTTCTTT
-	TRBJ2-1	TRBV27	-	CASSFPGWGENEQFF	TGTGCCAGCAGTTTCCCCGGTTGGGGGGAGAATGAGCAGTTCTTC
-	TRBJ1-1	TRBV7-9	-	CASSSRQGRTEAFF	TGTGCCAGCAGCTCTAGGCAGGGACGGACTGAAGCTTTCTTT
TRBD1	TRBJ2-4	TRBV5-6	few	CASSSGQGPVWHIQYF	TGTGCCAGCAGCTCCGGACAGGGGCCCGTCTGGCACATTCAGTACTTC
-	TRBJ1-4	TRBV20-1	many	CSARPQHSERGEKLFF	TGCAGTGCTAGGCCTCAGCATTCAGAAAGAGGGGAAAAACTGTTTTTT
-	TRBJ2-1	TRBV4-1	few	CASSQIGPSTNEQFF	TGCGCCAGCAGCCAAATAGGTCCTAGCACGAATGAGCAGTTCTTC
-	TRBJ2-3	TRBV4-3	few	CASSQDHVGGPTDTQYF	TGCGCCAGCAGCCAAGATCACGTGGGGGGGCCAACAGATACGCAGTATTTT
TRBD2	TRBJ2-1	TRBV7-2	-	CASSAGGGRNEQFF	TGTGCCAGCAGCGCGGGGGGAGGTCGGAATGAGCAGTTCTTC
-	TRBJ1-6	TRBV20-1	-	CSARDHHREPPLHF	TGCAGTGCTAGAGATCATCACAGGGAGCCACCCCTCCACTTT
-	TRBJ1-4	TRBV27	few	CASSLLGGINEKLFF	TGTGCCAGCAGTTTATTGGGGGGAATTAATGAAAAACTGTTTTTT
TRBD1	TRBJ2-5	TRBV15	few	CATSADRASETQYF	TGTGCCACCAGCGCGGACAGGGCGTCAGAGACCCAGTACTTC